This T cell receptor (beta chain) was retrieved from a study of control samples from healthy donors and cancer patients. A single count supports this clone. Here immunoSEQ multiplex PCR was the method, and the copy in TCRdb shows in-frame clones only, minus some. The profile shows about 150,000 clones, roughly 92% of them singletons. Per germline, CDR1 MNHEY and CDR2 SVGAGI. Trimming pared 5 bases from V and 5 bases from J, leaving 13 bases between. The CDR3 is 13 amino acids. The sample comprised blood. The chain carries TRBV6-5 and TRBJ2-7; tentative D call: TRBD1 (5 bases). The TCR sequence derives from a man between 45 and 60 years old in good health. CDR3 nucleotide sequence: TGTGCCAGCAGTAGTCAGGGAAGGCACGAGCAGTACTTC. Protein: CASSSQGRHEQYF.